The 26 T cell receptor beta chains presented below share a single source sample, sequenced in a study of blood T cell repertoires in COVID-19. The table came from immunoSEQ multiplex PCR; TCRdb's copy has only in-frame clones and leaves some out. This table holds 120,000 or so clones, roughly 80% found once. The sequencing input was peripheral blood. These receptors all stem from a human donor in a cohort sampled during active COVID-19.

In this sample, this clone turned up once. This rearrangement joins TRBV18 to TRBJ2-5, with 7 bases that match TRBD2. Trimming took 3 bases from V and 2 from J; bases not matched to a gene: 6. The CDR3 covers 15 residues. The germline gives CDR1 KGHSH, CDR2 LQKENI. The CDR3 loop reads CASSPPGLPQETQYF. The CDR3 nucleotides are TGTGCCAGCTCACCCCCGGGACTACCACAAGAGACCCAGTACTTC.

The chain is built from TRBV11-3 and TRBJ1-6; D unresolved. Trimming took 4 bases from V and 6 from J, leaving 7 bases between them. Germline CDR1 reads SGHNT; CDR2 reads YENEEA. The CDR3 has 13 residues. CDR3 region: CASSWAANSPLHF. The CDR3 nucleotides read TGTGCCAGCAGCTGGGCAGCTAATTCACCCCTCCACTTT.

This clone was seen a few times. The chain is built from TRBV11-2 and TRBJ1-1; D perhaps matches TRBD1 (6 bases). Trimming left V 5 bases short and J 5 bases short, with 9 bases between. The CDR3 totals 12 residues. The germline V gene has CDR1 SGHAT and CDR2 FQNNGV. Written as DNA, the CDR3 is TGTGCCAGCAGCCTTCAGGGGACTGAAGCTTTCTTT. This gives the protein CASSLQGTEAFF.

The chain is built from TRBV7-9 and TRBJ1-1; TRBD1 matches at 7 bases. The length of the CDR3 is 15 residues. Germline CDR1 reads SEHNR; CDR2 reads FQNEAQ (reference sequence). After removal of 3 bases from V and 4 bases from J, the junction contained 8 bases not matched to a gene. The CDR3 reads CASSFSTGSGTEAFF. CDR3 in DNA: TGTGCCAGCAGCTTTTCGACAGGGTCGGGCACTGAAGCTTTCTTT.

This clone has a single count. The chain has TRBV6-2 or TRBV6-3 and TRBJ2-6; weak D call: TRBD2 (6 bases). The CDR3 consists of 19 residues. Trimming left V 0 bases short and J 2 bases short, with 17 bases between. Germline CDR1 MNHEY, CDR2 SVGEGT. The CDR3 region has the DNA TGTGCCAGCAGTTACTCGAGGGACGGGACTCGGCCTGGGGCCAACGTCCTGACTTTC. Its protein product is CASSYSRDGTRPGANVLTF.

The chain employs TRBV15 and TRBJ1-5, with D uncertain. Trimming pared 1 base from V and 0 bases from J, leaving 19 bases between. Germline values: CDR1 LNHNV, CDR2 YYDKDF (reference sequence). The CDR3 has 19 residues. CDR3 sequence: CATSRGTATSPYSNQPQHF. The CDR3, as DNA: TGTGCCACCAGCAGAGGTACAGCCACCAGCCCCTATAGCAATCAGCCCCAGCATTTT.

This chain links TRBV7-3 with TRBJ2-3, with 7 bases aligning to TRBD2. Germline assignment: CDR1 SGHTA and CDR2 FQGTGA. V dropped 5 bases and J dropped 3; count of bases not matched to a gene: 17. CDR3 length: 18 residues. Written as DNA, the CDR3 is TGTGCCAGCAGCCTAATGGGACTACCCCAGGGTTTGACAGATACGCAGTATTTT. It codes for CASSLMGLPQGLTDTQYF.

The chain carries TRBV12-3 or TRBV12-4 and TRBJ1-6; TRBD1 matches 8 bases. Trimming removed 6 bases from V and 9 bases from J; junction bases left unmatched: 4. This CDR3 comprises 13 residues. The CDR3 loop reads CASSGQGGSPLHF. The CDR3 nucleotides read TGTGCCAGCAGCGGACAGGGTGGTTCACCCCTCCACTTT.

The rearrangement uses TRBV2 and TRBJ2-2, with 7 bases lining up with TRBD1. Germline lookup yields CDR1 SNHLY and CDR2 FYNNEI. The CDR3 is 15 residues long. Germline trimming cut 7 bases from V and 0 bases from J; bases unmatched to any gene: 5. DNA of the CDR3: TGTGCCAGCAATCGGGACAGAACGAACACCGGGGAGCTGTTTTTT. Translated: CASNRDRTNTGELFF.

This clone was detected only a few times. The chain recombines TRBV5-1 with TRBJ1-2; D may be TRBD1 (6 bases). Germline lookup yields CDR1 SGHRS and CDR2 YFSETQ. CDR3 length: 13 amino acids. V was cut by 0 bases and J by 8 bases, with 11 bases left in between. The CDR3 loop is CASSLAGGGGYTF. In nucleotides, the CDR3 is TGCGCCAGCAGCTTGGCTGGGGGCGGGGGCTACACCTTC.

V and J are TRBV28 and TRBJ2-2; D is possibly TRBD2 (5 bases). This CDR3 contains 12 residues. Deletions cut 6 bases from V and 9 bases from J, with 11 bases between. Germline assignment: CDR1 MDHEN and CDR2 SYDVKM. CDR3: CASSGASRELFF. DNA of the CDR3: TGTGCCAGCAGCGGTGCTAGCCGGGAGCTGTTTTTT.

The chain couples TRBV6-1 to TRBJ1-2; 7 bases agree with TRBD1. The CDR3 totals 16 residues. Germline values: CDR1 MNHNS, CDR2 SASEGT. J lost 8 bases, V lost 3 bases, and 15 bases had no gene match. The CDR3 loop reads CASSDYFVGQVGGYTF. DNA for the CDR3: TGTGCCAGCAGTGATTATTTTGTTGGACAGGTTGGAGGCTACACCTTC.

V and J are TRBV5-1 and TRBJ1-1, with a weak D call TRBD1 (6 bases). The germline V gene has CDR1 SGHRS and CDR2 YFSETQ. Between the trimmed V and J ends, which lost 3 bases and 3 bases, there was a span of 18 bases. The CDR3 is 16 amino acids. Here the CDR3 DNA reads TGCGCCAGCAGCTATGCTACGAGGGGGTTCGACACTGAAGCTTTCTTT. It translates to CASSYATRGFDTEAFF.

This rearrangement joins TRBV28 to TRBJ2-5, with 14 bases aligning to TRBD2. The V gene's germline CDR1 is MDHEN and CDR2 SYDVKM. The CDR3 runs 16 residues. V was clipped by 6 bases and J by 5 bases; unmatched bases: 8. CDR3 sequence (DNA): TGTGCCAGCAGCTCTGCGGGACTAGCGGGAGCTGAGACCCAGTACTTC. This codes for CASSSAGLAGAETQYF.

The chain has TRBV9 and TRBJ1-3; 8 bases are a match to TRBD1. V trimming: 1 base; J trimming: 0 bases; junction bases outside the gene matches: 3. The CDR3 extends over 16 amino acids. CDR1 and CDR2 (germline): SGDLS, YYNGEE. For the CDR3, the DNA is TGTGCCAGCAGCGTAACTACAGGGGGCTCTGGAAACACCATATATTTT. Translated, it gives CASSVTTGGSGNTIYF.

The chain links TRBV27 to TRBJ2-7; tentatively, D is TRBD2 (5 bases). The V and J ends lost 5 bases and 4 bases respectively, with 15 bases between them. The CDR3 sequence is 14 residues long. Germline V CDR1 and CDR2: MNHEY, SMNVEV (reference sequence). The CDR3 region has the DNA TGTGCCAGCAGTCCCAGGACTGTCGGTTACGAGCAGTACTTC. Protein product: CASSPRTVGYEQYF.

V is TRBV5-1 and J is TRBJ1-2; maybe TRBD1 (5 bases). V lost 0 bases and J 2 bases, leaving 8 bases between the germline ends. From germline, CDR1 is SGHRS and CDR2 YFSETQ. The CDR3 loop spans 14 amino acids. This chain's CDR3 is CASSLEAGNYGYTF. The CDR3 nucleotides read TGCGCCAGCAGCTTGGAGGCAGGGAACTATGGCTACACCTTC.

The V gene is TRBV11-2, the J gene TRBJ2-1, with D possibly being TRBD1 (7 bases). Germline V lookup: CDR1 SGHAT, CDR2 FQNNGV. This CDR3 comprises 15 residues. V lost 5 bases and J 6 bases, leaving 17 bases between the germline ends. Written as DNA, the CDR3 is TGTGCCAGCAGCCTATTCGGAGGGGGCGGCAATGAGCAGTTCTTC. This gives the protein CASSLFGGGGNEQFF.

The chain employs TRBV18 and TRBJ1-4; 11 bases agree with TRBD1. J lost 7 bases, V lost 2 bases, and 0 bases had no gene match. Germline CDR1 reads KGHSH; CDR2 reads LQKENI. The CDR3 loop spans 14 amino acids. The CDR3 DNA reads TGTGCCAGCTCACCAGGGACAGGGGGTGAAAAACTGTTTTTT. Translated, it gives CASSPGTGGEKLFF.

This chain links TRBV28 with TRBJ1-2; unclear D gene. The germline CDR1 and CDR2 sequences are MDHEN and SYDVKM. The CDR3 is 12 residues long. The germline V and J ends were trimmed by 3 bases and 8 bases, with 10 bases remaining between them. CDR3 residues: CASSFTGMGYTF. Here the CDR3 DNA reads TGTGCCAGCAGTTTTACGGGAATGGGCTACACCTTC.

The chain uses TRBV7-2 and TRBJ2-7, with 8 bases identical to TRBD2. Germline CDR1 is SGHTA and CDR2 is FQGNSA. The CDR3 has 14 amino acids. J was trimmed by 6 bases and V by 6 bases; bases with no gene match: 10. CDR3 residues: CASRSTGTSGEQYF. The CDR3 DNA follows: TGTGCCAGCAGGTCGACCGGGACTAGTGGCGAGCAGTACTTC.

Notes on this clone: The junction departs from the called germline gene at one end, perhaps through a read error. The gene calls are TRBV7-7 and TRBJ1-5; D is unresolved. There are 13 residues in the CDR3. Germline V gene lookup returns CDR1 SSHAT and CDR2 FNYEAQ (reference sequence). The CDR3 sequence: CASSLDREQPQHF. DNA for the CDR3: TGTGCTAGCAGCTTAGACCGTGAGCAGCCCCAGCATTTT. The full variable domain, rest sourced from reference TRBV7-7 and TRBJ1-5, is GAGVSQSPRYKVTKRGQDVTLRCDPISSHATLYWYQQALGQGPEFLTYFNYEAQPDKSGLPSDRFSAERPEGSISTLTIQRTEQRDSAMYRCASSLDREQPQHFGDGTRLSIL.

CDR3 DNA sequence: TGTGCCAGCAGCGTAGTACAGAACTATGGCTACACCTTC. It specifies CASSVVQNYGYTF. The V call is TRBV9, the J call TRBJ1-2; no definite D call. Germline lookup yields CDR1 SGDLS and CDR2 YYNGEE. V lost 0 bases and J 2 bases, leaving 5 bases between the germline ends. The CDR3 is made up of 13 amino acids.

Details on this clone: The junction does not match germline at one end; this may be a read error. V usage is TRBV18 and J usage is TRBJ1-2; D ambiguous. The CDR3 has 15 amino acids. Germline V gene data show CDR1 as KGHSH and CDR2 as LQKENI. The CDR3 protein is CASSRSPETNYGYIF. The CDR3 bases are TGTGCCAGCTCACGGTCCCCGGAAACTAACTATGGCTACATCTTC.

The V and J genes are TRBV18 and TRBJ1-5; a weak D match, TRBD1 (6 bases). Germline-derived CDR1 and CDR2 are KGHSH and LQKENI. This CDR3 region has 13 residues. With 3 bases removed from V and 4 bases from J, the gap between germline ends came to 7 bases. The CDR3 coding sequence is TGTGCCAGCTCACCGGGGACAAATCAGCCCCAGCATTTT. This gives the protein CASSPGTNQPQHF.

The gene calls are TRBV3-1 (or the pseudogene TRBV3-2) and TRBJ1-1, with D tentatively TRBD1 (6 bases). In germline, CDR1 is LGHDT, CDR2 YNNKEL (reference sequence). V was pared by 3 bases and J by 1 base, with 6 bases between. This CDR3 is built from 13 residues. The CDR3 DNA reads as TGTGCCAGCAGCCAGGGGGCGAACACTGAAGCTTTCTTT. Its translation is CASSQGANTEAFF.